A selection of T cell receptor beta chains follows, all from one sample in a study of response to subunit inactivated influenza vaccine. MiXCR, run by TCRdb on the RT-PCR reads, gives a single entry per CDR3 protein. In the table there are 650,000 to 800,000 distinct CDR3 sequences, roughly 18% of which are singletons. The specimen was PBMCs from blood, collected 4 to 6 days after vaccination. All receptors come from a man over 45 who received an inactivated influenza vaccine. Both conserved end residues are part of each CDR3. Each record gives: CDR3 DNA, CDR3 protein, clone size, D gene, J gene, V gene. A D gene is named only where the DNA matches it firmly. Size is omitted from some rows. Given values are once, few, many or a class for expanded clones.

TGTGCCAGCTCACACAGGACTAGCGCCACCTACAATGAGCAGTTCTTC | CASSHRTSATYNEQFF | . | TRBD2 | TRBJ2-1 | TRBV18
TGTGCCAGCAGTTGGGGACAGGCCTCCGAGCAGTACTTC | CASSWGQASEQYF | few | TRBD1 | TRBJ2-7 | TRBV27
TGTGCCAGCACCAGGGACACACGCACAGATACGCAGTATTTT | CASTRDTRTDTQYF | once | . | TRBJ2-3 | TRBV6-1
TGTGCCAGCAGCTTTTTCGCGGGGACGAACACCGGGGAGCTGTTTTTT | CASSFFAGTNTGELFF | . | . | TRBJ2-2 | TRBV5-5
TGCGCCAGCAGCCAAGGGACTAGCGGGAACCTCTACGAGCAGTACTTC | CASSQGTSGNLYEQYF | . | TRBD2 | TRBJ2-7 | TRBV4-3
TGTGCCAGCAGCGACCGATATGCCACCGGGGAGCTGTTTTTT | CASSDRYATGELFF | few | . | TRBJ2-2 | TRBV9
TGTGCCAGCAGTTCGGAATGGGACTCCTACGAGCAGTACTTC | CASSSEWDSYEQYF | few | . | TRBJ2-7 | TRBV27
TGTGCCAGCAGGGGGGGTGGGGAGACCCAGTACTTC | CASRGGGETQYF | . | . | TRBJ2-5 | TRBV12-3/TRBV12-4
TGCGCCAGCAGCCAAGAACCCCAGAGGGATACGCAGTATTTT | CASSQEPQRDTQYF | many | . | TRBJ2-3 | TRBV4-3
TGTGCCAGCAGGGTGGGGAACAAGGATACGCAGTATTTT | CASRVGNKDTQYF | . | . | TRBJ2-3 | TRBV28
TGTGCCAGCAGCCAAGCCGTTCCGGGACTAGCGCTTCAAGAGACCCAGTACTTC | CASSQAVPGLALQETQYF | . | TRBD2 | TRBJ2-5 | TRBV14
TGTGCCAGCAGTGTGGGACAGCTCCGCTACGAGCAGTACTTC | CASSVGQLRYEQYF | . | TRBD1 | TRBJ2-7 | TRBV6-1
TGTGCCAGCAGTTTAACCAGGGGAAGTAGTGAAGCTTTCTTT | CASSLTRGSSEAFF | . | . | TRBJ1-1 | TRBV28
TGTGCCAGCAGCTTGGACGGCCCCTATGGCTACACCTTC | CASSLDGPYGYTF | few | . | TRBJ1-2 | TRBV7-9
TGTGCCAGCAGCCCCAGAGGAGGGGACAGGGTAGAGACCCAGTACTTC | CASSPRGGDRVETQYF | . | TRBD1 | TRBJ2-5 | TRBV9
TGTGCCAGCAAGAGACAGGGGGGCGAAGCTTTCTTT | CASKRQGGEAFF | . | TRBD1 | TRBJ1-1 | TRBV6-1
TGTGCCAGCAGCTCCGAACGCACAGGGCGGGATACGCAGTATTTT | CASSSERTGRDTQYF | few | . | TRBJ2-3 | TRBV7-2
TGCAGCGTTGAGGGTTTTTTGGGGGACCCCATCTCTGGGGCCAACGTCCTGACTTTC | CSVEGFLGDPISGANVLTF | few | . | TRBJ2-6 | TRBV29-1
TGTGCCAGCAACCCCGATTTGGGGGGAGAGCAGTACTTC | CASNPDLGGEQYF | few | . | TRBJ2-7 | TRBV7-9
TGTGCCAGCAGTGAAAGGGGCAGGGTAATACCCCTCCACTTT | CASSERGRVIPLHF | . | . | TRBJ1-6 | TRBV25-1
TGTGCCAGCAGTTTCCGCATTACGGCGGGAAACACCATATATTTT | CASSFRITAGNTIYF | few | . | TRBJ1-3 | TRBV12-3/TRBV12-4
TGTGCCAGCAGCTTAGATCTTTGGGATACGCAGTATTTT | CASSLDLWDTQYF | . | . | TRBJ2-3 | TRBV11-2
TGCAGCGTGGGAGGGGGGGACACTGAAGCTTTCTTT | CSVGGGDTEAFF | many | . | TRBJ1-1 | TRBV29-1
TGTGCCAGCAGTCCGGGCGTCGTGGGGGGAAACATTCAGTACTTC | CASSPGVVGGNIQYF | few | . | TRBJ2-4 | TRBV7-2
TGCAGTGCTGTATGGCGGGGGGGCACAGATACGCAGTATTTT | CSAVWRGGTDTQYF | few | TRBD2 | TRBJ2-3 | TRBV20-1